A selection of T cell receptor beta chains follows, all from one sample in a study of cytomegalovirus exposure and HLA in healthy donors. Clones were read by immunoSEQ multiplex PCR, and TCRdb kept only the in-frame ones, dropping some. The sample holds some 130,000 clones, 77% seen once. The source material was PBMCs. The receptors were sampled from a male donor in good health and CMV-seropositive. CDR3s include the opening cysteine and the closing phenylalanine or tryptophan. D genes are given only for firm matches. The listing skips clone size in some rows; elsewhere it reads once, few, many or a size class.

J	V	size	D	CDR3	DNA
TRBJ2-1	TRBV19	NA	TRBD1	CASSSRDRDYNEQFF	TGTGCCAGTAGTTCCCGGGACAGGGACTACAATGAGCAGTTCTTC
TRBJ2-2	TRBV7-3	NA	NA	CASSLRAGWNTGELFF	TGTGCCAGCAGCTTAAGGGCGGGGTGGAACACCGGGGAGCTGTTTTTT
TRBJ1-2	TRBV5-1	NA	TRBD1	CASSLGQGLGGYTF	TGCGCCAGCAGCTTGGGACAGGGCTTGGGCGGCTACACCTTC
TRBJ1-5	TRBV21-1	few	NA	CASSPIPAGISNQPQHF	TGTGCCAGCAGCCCGATCCCCGCGGGGATTAGCAATCAGCCCCAGCATTTT
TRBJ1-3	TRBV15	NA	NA	CATSTESALAGNTIYF	TGTGCCACCAGCACCGAGAGCGCGCTCGCTGGAAACACCATATATTTT
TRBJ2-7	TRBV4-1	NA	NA	CASSPLAINYEQYF	TGCGCCAGCAGCCCTCTAGCGATCAACTACGAGCAGTACTTC
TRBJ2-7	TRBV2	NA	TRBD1	CASSWTGIYEQYF	TGTGCCAGCTCCTGGACAGGGATCTACGAGCAGTACTTC
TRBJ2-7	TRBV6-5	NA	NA	CASSYGGGRYEQYF	TGTGCCAGCAGTTACGGGGGGGGCAGGTACGAGCAGTACTTC
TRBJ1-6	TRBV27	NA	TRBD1	CASSPLQGSSYNSPLHF	TGTGCCAGCAGCCCCTTACAGGGGAGCTCCTATAATTCACCCCTCCACTTT
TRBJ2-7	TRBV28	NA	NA	CASSLVRGSYEQYF	TGTGCCAGCAGTTTAGTCAGGGGCTCCTACGAGCAGTACTTC
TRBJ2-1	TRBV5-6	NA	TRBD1	CASRQGSHNEQFF	TGTGCCAGCAGACAGGGGTCCCACAATGAGCAGTTCTTC
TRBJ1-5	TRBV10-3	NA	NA	CAISESRNSNQPQHF	TGTGCCATCAGTGAGTCGAGGAATAGCAATCAGCCCCAGCATTTT
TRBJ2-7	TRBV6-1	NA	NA	CASRITGAYEQYF	TGTGCCAGCAGGATTACAGGAGCCTACGAGCAGTACTTC
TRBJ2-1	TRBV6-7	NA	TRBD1	CASTERGQVGEQFF	TGTGCCAGCACCGAAAGGGGGCAGGTCGGTGAGCAGTTCTTC
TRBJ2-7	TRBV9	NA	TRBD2	CASSPWTSGVNYEQYF	TGTGCCAGCAGCCCTTGGACTAGCGGGGTAAACTACGAGCAGTACTTC
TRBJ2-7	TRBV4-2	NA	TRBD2	CASSQDSLAEPYEQYF	TGTGCCAGCAGCCAAGATAGCCTAGCGGAGCCCTACGAGCAGTACTTC
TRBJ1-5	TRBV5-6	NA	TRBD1	CASSLYRGDYSNQPQHF	TGTGCCAGCAGCTTGTACAGGGGAGATTATAGCAATCAGCCCCAGCATTTT
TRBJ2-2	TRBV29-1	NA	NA	CSVEVGRPGELFF	TGCAGCGTTGAAGTTGGGCGCCCCGGGGAGCTGTTTTTT
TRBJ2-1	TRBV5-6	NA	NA	CASRGLVNEQFF	TGTGCCAGCAGGGGACTCGTAAATGAGCAGTTCTTC
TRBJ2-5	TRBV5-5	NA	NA	CASSLSGFQETQYF	TGTGCCAGCAGCTTATCAGGGTTCCAAGAGACCCAGTACTTC
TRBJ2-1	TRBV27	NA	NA	CASSLFSNQYNEQFF	TGTGCCAGCAGTTTATTTTCAAATCAATACAATGAGCAGTTCTTC
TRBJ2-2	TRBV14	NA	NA	CASSRQVSAGELFF	TGTGCCAGCAGTCGACAAGTTTCGGCCGGGGAGCTGTTTTTT
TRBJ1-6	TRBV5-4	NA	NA	CASSLRDKGSPLHF	TGTGCCAGCAGCTTACGGGACAAAGGTTCACCCCTCCACTTT
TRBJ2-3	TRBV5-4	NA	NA	CASSLGAGTQYF	TGTGCCAGCAGCTTGGGGGCAGGTACGCAGTATTTT
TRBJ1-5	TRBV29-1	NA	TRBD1	CSVRLGQGLNQPQHF	TGCAGCGTTAGACTAGGACAGGGCCTCAATCAGCCCCAGCATTTT